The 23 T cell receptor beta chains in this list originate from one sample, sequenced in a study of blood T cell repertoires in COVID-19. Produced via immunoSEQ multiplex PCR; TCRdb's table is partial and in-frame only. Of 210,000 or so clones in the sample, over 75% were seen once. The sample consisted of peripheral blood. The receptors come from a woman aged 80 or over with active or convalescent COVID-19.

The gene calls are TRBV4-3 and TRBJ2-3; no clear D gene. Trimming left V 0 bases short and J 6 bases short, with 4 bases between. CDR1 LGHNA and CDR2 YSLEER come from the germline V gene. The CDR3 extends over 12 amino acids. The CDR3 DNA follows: TGCGCCAGCAGCCAAGAGAGGGATACGCAGTATTTT. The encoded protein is CASSQERDTQYF.

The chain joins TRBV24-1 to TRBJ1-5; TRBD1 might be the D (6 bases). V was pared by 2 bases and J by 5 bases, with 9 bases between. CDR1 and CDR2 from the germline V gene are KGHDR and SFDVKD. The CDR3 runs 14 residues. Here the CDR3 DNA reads TGTGCCACCAGTGATTCGGGGGGCTATCAGCCCCAGCATTTT. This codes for CATSDSGGYQPQHF.

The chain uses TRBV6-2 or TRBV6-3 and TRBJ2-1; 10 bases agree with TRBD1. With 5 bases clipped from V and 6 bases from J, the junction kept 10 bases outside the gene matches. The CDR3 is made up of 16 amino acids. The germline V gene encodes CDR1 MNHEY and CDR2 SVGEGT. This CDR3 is CASSLTGTGVPNEQFF. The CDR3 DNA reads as TGTGCCAGCAGTCTGACCGGGACAGGGGTTCCCAATGAGCAGTTCTTC.

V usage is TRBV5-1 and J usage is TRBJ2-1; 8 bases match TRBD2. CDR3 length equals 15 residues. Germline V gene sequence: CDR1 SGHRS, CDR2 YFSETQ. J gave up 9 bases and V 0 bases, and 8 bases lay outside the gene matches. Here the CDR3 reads CASSLERGGHTEQFF. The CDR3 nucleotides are TGCGCCAGCAGCTTGGAACGGGGGGGCCATACTGAGCAGTTCTTC.

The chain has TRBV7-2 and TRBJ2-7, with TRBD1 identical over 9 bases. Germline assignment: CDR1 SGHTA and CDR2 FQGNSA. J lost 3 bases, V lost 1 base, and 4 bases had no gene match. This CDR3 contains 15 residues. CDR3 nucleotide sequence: TGTGCCAGCAGCTTAGAGGGGACAGGGTACTACGAGCAGTACTTC. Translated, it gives CASSLEGTGYYEQYF.

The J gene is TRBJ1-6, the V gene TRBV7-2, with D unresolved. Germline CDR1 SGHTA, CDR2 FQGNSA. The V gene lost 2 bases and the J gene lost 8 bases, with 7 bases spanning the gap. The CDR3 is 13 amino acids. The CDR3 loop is CASSLYRDSPLHF. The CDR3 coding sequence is TGTGCCAGCAGCTTATACAGAGATTCACCCCTCCACTTT. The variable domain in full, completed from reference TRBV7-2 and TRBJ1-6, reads GAGVSQSPSNKVTEKGKDVELRCDPISGHTALYWYRQSLGQGLEFLIYFQGNSAPDKSGLPSDRFSAERTGGSVSTLTIQRTQQEDSAVYLCASSLYRDSPLHFGNGTRLTVT.

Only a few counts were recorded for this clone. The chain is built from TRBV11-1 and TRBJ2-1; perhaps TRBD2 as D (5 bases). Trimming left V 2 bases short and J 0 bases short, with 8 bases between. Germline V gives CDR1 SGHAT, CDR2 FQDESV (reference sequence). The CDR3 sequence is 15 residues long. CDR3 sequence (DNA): TGTGCCAGCAGCTTACTAGCTAGCTCCTACAATGAGCAGTTCTTC. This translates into CASSLLASSYNEQFF.

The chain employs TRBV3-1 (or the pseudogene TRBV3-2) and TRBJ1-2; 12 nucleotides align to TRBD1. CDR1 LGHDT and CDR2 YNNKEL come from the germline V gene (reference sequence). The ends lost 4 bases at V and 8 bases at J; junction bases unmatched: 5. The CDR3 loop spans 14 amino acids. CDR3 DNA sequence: TGTGCCAGCAGCCTCGGGACAGGGGGCGGCGGCTACACCTTC. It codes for CASSLGTGGGGYTF.

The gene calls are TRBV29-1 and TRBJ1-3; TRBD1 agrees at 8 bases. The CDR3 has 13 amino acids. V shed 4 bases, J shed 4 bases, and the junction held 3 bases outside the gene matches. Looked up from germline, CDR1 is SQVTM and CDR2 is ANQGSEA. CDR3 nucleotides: TGCAGCGTTGGACAGGGGTTCGGAAACACCATATATTTT. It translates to CSVGQGFGNTIYF. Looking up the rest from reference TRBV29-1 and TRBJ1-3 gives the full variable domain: SAVISQKPSRDICQRGTSLTIQCQVDSQVTMMFWYRQQPGQSLTLIATANQGSEATYESGFVIDKFPISRPNLTFSTLTVSNMSPEDSSIYLCSVGQGFGNTIYFGEGSWLTVV.

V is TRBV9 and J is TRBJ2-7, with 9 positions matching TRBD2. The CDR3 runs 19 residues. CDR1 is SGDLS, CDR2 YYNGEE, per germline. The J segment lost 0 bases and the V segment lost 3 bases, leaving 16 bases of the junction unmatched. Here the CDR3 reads CASSAASPAGGFSSYEQYF. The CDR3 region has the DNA TGTGCCAGCAGCGCCGCCTCTCCAGCGGGGGGCTTCAGCTCCTACGAGCAGTACTTC.

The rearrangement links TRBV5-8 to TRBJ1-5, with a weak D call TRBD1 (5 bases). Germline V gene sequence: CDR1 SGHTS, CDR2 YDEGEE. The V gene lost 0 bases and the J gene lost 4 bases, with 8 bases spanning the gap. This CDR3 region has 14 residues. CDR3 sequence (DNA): TGTGCCAGCAGCTTGGATAGGGGAAATCAGCCCCAGCATTTT. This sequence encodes CASSLDRGNQPQHF.

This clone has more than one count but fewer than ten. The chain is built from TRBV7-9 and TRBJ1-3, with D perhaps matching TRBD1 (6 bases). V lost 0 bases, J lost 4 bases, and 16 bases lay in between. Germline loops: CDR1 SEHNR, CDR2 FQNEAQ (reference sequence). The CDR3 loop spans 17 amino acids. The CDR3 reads CASSLASVRDTGNTIYF. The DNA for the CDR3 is TGTGCCAGCAGCTTAGCGTCGGTCAGGGACACAGGAAACACCATATATTTT.

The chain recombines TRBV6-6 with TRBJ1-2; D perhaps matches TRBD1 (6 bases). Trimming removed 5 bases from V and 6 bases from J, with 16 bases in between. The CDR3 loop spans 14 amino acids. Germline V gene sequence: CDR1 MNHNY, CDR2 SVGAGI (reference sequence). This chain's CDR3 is CASSRTVSGHGYTF. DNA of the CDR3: TGTGCCAGCAGTAGGACAGTCTCTGGACATGGCTACACCTTC.

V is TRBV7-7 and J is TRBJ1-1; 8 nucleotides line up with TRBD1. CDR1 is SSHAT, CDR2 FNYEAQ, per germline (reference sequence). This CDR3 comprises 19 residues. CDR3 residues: CARHRGGGTGPLPNTEAFF. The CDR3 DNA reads TGTGCTAGACATAGGGGGGGCGGGACAGGTCCTTTGCCGAACACTGAAGCTTTCTTT.

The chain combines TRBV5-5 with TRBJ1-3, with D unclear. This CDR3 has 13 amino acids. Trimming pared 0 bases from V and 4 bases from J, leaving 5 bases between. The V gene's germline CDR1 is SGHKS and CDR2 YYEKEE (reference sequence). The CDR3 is CASSLVAGNTIYF. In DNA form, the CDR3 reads TGTGCCAGCAGCTTGGTGGCCGGAAACACCATATATTTT.

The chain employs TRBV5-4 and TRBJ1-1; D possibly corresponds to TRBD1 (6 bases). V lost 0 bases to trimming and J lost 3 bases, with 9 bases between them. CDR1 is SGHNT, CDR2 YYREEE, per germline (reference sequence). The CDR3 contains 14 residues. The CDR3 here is CASSLVGGHTEAFF. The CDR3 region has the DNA TGTGCCAGCAGCTTGGTGGGGGGGCACACTGAAGCTTTCTTT.

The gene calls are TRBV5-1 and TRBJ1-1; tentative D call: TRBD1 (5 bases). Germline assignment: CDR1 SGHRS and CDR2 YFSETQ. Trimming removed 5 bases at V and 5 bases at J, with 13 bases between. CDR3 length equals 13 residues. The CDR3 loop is CASSPRRGTEAFF. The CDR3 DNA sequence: TGCGCCAGCAGTCCGCGACGGGGGACTGAAGCTTTCTTT.

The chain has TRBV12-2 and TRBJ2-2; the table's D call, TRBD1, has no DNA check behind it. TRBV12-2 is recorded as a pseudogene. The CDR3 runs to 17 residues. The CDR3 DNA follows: TGTGCAAGTCGCTTAGCTTGGAGACAGGGGGACACCGGGGAGCTGTTTTTT. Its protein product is CASRLAWRQGDTGELFF.

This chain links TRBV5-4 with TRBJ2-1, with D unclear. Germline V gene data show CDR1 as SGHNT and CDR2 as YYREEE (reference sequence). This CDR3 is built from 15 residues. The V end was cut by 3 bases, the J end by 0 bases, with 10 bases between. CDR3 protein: CASSSQAGSYNEQFF. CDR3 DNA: TGTGCCAGCAGCTCCCAAGCTGGCTCCTACAATGAGCAGTTCTTC.

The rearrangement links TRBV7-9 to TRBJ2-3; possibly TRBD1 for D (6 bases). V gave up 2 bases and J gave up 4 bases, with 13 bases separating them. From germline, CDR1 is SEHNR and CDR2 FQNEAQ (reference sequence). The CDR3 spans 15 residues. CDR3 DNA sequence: TGTGCCAGCAGCTTAATCAGGGGCAGGGCAGATACGCAGTATTTT. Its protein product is CASSLIRGRADTQYF.

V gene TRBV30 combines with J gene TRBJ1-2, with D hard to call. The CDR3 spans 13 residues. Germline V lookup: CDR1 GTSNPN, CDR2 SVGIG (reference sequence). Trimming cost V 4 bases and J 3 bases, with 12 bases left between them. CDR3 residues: CAWNGGLDYGYTF. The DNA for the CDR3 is TGTGCCTGGAATGGAGGGCTCGACTATGGCTACACCTTC.

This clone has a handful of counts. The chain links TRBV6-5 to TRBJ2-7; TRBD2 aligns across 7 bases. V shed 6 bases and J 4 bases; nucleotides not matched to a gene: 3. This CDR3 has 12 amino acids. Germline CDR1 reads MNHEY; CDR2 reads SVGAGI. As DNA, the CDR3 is TGTGCCAGCAGGGGGGAGGGTTACGAGCAGTACTTC. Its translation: CASRGEGYEQYF.

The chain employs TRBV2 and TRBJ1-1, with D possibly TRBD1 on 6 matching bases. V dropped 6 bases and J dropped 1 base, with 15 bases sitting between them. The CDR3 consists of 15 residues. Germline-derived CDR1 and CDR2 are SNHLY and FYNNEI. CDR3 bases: TGTGCCAGCAGAAAAGACAGGATCCAGAACACTGAAGCTTTCTTT. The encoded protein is CASRKDRIQNTEAFF.